This is a list of T cell receptor beta chains from one sample in a study of human CD8 memory T cell subsets. TCRdb reprocessed the 5' RACE reads, keeping one entry per CDR3 protein, no DNA. Recorded for this sample: about 6,200 distinct CDR3 sequences. Sequencing was done on a sample of CD8+ effector memory T cells (TEM) sorted from PBMCs. The receptors derive from a human donor in good health. CDR3s include the opening cysteine and the closing phenylalanine or tryptophan. The listing skips clone size in some rows; elsewhere it reads once, few, many or a size class.

V,J,size,CDR3
TRBV12-3/TRBV12-4,TRBJ1-1,NA,CASSLEAHTEAFF
TRBV7-2,TRBJ2-3,NA,CASSSGTSGRYLGDTQYF
TRBV4-1,TRBJ2-7,NA,CASSQDGMVGEQYF
TRBV28,TRBJ2-7,NA,CASWGPGRNPYEQYF
TRBV3-1,TRBJ1-5,NA,CASSHEGGGQPQHF
TRBV9,TRBJ1-2,medium-sized,CASSVIPAGNYGYTF
TRBV5-1,TRBJ2-7,medium-sized,CASSLELGPYEQYF
TRBV2,TRBJ1-5,NA,CASSAGRWGNQPQHF
TRBV14,TRBJ1-2,NA,CASSQMGLLIVRDYGYTF
TRBV7-9,TRBJ1-4,NA,CASTPGTGKTNEKLFF
TRBV5-4,TRBJ1-1,NA,CASSWDPEMNTEAFF
TRBV5-1,TRBJ2-7,NA,CASRPTTAGRSYEQYF
TRBV12-3/TRBV12-4,TRBJ1-3,NA,CASSPRTLGTPGNTIYF
TRBV7-9,TRBJ2-7,NA,CASSGPGTAYEQYF
TRBV5-6,TRBJ2-1,NA,CASSTGLADYNEQFF
TRBV7-9,TRBJ1-5,medium-sized,CASSLAGRDQPQHF
TRBV5-6,TRBJ2-1,NA,CASSGQGDSFYNEQFF
TRBV28,TRBJ2-3,NA,CASSFPAPSSGRVSTTDTQYF
TRBV20-1,TRBJ2-3,NA,CSARPRDSNTDTQYF